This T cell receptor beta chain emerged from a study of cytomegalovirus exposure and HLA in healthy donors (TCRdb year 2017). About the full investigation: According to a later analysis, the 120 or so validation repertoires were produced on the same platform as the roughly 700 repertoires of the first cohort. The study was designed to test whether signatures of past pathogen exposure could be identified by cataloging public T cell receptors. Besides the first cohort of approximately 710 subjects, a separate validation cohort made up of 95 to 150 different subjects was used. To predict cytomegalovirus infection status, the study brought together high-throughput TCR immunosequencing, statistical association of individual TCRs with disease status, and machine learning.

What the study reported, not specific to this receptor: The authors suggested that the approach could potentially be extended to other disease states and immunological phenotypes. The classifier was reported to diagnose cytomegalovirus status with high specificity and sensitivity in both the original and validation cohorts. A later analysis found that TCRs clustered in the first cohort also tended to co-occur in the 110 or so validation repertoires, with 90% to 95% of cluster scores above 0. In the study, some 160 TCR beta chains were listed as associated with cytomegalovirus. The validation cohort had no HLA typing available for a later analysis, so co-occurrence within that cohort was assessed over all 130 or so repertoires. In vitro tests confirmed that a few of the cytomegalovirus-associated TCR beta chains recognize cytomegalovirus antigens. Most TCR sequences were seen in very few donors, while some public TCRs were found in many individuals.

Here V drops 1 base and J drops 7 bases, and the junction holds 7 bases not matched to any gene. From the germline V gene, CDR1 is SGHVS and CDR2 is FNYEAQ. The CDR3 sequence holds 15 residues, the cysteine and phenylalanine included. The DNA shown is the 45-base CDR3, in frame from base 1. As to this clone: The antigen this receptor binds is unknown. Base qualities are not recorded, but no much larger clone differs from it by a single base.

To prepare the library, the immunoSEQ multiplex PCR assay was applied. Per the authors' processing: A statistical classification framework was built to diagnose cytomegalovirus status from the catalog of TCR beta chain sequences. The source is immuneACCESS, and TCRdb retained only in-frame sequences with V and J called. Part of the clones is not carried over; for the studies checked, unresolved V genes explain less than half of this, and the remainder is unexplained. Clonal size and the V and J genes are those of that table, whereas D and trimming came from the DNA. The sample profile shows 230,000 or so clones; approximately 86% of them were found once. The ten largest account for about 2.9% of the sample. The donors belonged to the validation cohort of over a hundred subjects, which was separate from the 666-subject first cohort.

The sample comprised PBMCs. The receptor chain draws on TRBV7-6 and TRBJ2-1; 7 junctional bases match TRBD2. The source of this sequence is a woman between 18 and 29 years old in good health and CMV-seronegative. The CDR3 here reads CASSLVGGPGNEQFF. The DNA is TGTGCCAGCAGCTTAGTGGGAGGGCCAGGGAATGAGCAGTTCTTC.